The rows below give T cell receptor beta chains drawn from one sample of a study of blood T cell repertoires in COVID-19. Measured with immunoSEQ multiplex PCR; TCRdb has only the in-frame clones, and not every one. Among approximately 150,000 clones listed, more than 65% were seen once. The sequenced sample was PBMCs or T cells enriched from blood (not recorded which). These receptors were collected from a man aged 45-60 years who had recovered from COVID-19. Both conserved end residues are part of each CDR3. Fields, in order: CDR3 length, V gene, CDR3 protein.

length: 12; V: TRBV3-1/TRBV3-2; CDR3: CASSLTGTEAFF
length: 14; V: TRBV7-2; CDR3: CASSPDLAGGIQYF
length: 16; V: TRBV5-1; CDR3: CASSLGQGLGNSPLHF
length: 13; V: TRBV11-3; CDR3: CASSLDSWETQYF
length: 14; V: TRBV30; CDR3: CAWSVTGGRETQYF
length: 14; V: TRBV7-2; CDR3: CASSLDQGAQPQHF
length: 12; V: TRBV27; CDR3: CASSLRGGEQFF
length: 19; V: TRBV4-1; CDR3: CASSQIDFLGGSGSYGYTF
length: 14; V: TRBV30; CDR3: CAWSALAGGETQYF
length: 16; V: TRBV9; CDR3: CASSVGVSGASDTQYF
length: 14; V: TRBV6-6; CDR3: CASSTSGTRETQYF
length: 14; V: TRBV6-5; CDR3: CASTNKPGADEQYF
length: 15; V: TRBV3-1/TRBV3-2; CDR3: CASSLQTGGNIEAFF
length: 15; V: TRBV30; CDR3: CAWTPWEVGFYGYTF